Below, 32 T cell receptor beta chains from the same sample are listed, as sequenced in a study of CD8 T cells in ankylosing spondylitis. Using its own MiXCR run on the 5' RACE reads, TCRdb lists one record per CDR3 protein. Of 150,000 to 200,000 distinct CDR3 sequences listed, 13% are singletons. The sample was blood, either unsorted or a sorted T cell fraction (not recorded which). The receptors shown here come from a female donor with ankylosing spondylitis or in good health (not recorded which).

This clonotype was counted once. One base away lies a much larger clone, so this may be a sequencing read error. The J gene is TRBJ2-3, the V gene TRBV11-3; a possible D gene is TRBD1 (5 bases). This CDR3 is built from 14 residues. Germline V gives CDR1 SGHNT, CDR2 YENEEA. CDR3 protein: CVSSLYRGSDTQYF. The CDR3 DNA reads TGTGTCAGCAGCTTATATAGGGGCTCAGATACGCAGTATTTT.

This chain uses TRBV19 with TRBJ2-1; D not certain. V was shortened by 6 bases and J by 0 bases, with 21 bases between the two germline ends. Per germline, CDR1 LNHDA and CDR2 SQIVND (reference sequence). CDR3 size: 18 residues. Written as DNA, the CDR3 is TGTGCCAGTAGGTCGGGCCAATCCCCGCGAAGCTCCTACAATGAGCAGTTCTTC. Protein product: CASRSGQSPRSSYNEQFF.

The gene calls are TRBV27 and TRBJ2-6, with TRBD1 as a possible D gene (6 bases). CDR1 MNHEY and CDR2 SMNVEV come from the germline V gene (reference sequence). Trimming cost V 7 bases and J 1 base, with 14 bases left between them. The length of the CDR3 is 16 residues. Here the CDR3 DNA reads TGTGCCAGCACCAACAGGGCAATTTCTGGGGCCAACGTCCTGACTTTC. It is translated as CASTNRAISGANVLTF.

The table lists this clonotype with many counts. The CDR3 nucleotides are TGTGCCAGCAGTTTCTGGCAGGGCGGAAACACCGGGGAGCTGTTTTTT. Protein sequence: CASSFWQGGNTGELFF. The chain carries TRBV28 and TRBJ2-2, with D possibly matching TRBD1 (5 bases). Germline V gives CDR1 MDHEN, CDR2 SYDVKM. The CDR3 is 16 residues long. V shed 3 bases and J shed 2 bases, with 13 bases lying between them.

This clonotype was picked up a small number of times. CDR3 sequence (DNA): TGTGCCAGCAGTTTTCAAATTATCAATCAGCCCCAGCATTTT. It encodes CASSFQIINQPQHF. V is TRBV12-3 or TRBV12-4 and J is TRBJ1-5; D is unclear. The V end was cut by 3 bases, the J end by 3 bases, with 9 bases between. The CDR3 loop spans 14 amino acids.

There are many counts of this clonotype. The rearrangement joins TRBV3-1 to TRBJ1-5; tentative D call: TRBD1 (6 bases). Germline CDR1 LGHDT, CDR2 YNNKEL (reference sequence). The V end was cut by 4 bases, the J end by 6 bases, with 7 bases between. The CDR3 loop spans 12 amino acids. In DNA, the CDR3 is TGTGCCAGCAGCCTACAGGGTCAGCCCCAGCATTTT. As protein: CASSLQGQPQHF.

There are many counts of this clonotype. The chain has TRBV20-1 and TRBJ2-4; no definite D call. V was cut by 0 bases and J by 2 bases, with 11 bases left in between. This CDR3 comprises 15 residues. Germline assignment: CDR1 DFQATT and CDR2 SNEGSKA (reference sequence). CDR3 residues: CSARDLPETKNIQYF. CDR3 nucleotide sequence: TGCAGTGCTAGAGATCTCCCAGAAACCAAAAACATTCAGTACTTC.

In its sample, this clonotype was seen many times. The genes are TRBV20-1 and TRBJ1-1; 8 nucleotides line up with TRBD1. Germline V gives CDR1 DFQATT, CDR2 SNEGSKA (reference sequence). V lost 3 bases and J lost 4; bases outside the gene matches: 4. CDR3 size: 13 residues. CDR3 sequence: CSARGQAVTEAFF. The CDR3 DNA follows: TGCAGTGCTAGGGGACAGGCGGTCACTGAAGCTTTCTTT.

This clonotype was seen repeatedly, ten times or more. The CDR3 DNA sequence: TGCAGTGCTCTGACTAGCGAAAGCACAGATACGCAGTATTTT. This codes for CSALTSESTDTQYF. The genes are TRBV20-1 and TRBJ2-3, with 8 bases aligning to TRBD2. The J segment lost 0 bases and the V segment lost 5 bases, leaving 4 bases of the junction unmatched. The CDR3 spans 14 residues. Germline CDR1 and CDR2: DFQATT and SNEGSKA (reference sequence).

This clonotype was recorded many times. The chain uses TRBV9 and TRBJ2-2, with 12 positions matching TRBD2. Germline trimming cut 0 bases from V and 7 bases from J; bases unmatched to any gene: 4. Germline loops: CDR1 SGDLS, CDR2 YYNGEE. CDR3 length: 16 residues. The chain's CDR3 is CASSVALAGGLGELFF. The CDR3 nucleotides are TGTGCCAGCAGCGTAGCCCTAGCGGGAGGGCTCGGGGAGCTGTTTTTT.

This clonotype was recorded many times. An end of the junction does not agree with germline; a read error may underlie this. V gene TRBV24-1 combines with J gene TRBJ2-2, with D tentatively TRBD2 (5 bases). This CDR3 has 15 residues. Germline V gene sequence: CDR1 KGHDR, CDR2 SFDVKD. DNA of the CDR3: TGTGCCACCAGTGATCGGAGGCCGAATACCGGGGAGCTGTTTTTT. Protein sequence: CATSDRRPNTGELFF.

This clonotype was counted many times. The chain employs TRBV15 and TRBJ1-1, with D unclear. V was cut by 1 base and J by 7 bases, with 4 bases left in between. The CDR3 totals 11 residues. CDR1 and CDR2 from the germline V gene are LNHNV and YYDKDF (reference sequence). The CDR3 nucleotides are TGTGCCACCAGCAGAGGGATTGAAGCTTTCTTT. Protein sequence: CATSRGIEAFF.

The sample holds many counts of this clonotype. The chain recombines TRBV27 with TRBJ2-2; tentative D call: TRBD2 (6 bases). V was shortened by 5 bases and J by 1 base, with 14 bases between the two germline ends. CDR1 and CDR2 from the germline V gene are MNHEY and SMNVEV (reference sequence). The CDR3 is 16 amino acids. DNA for the CDR3: TGTGCCAGCAGTCCACTCGGGACTCTGAACACCGGGGAGCTGTTTTTT. It codes for CASSPLGTLNTGELFF.

Ten or more counts support this clonotype. This chain connects TRBV29-1 to TRBJ2-7, with a weak D call TRBD1 (5 bases). V was clipped by 4 bases and J by 1 base, with 14 bases between them. The length of the CDR3 is 14 residues. The germline gives CDR1 SQVTM, CDR2 ANQGSEA. The CDR3 region is CSVGGHRFSYEQYF. CDR3 nucleotides: TGCAGCGTTGGAGGACACAGGTTTTCCTACGAGCAGTACTTC.

This clonotype was found a few times. The chain carries TRBV7-2 and TRBJ1-4; 10 bases align to TRBD1. From germline, CDR1 is SGHTA and CDR2 FQGNSA. This CDR3 comprises 15 residues. V lost 5 bases and J lost 7; bases outside the gene matches: 7. The CDR3 DNA reads as TGTGCCAGCAGCGTAGACAGGGGGCATGGTGAAAAACTGTTTTTT. This gives the protein CASSVDRGHGEKLFF.

This chain links TRBV11-2 with TRBJ2-1, with 7 positions matching TRBD2. Germline CDR1 reads SGHAT; CDR2 reads FQNNGV. The trim removed 5 bases at V and 7 bases at J, leaving 14 bases unmatched. CDR3 length: 16 residues. The CDR3 here is CASSPRRAGAQNEQFF. CDR3 in DNA: TGTGCCAGCAGCCCCCGAAGGGCGGGAGCCCAGAATGAGCAGTTCTTC.

In its sample, this clonotype was seen many times. The chain joins TRBV7-7 to TRBJ2-7; possible D gene TRBD1, 6 bases. The CDR3 spans 12 residues. CDR1 and CDR2 from the germline V gene are SSHAT and FNYEAQ (reference sequence). CDR3 nucleotide sequence: TGTGGGACAGTCTCTAGGAGGAGCGAGCAGTACTTC. Amino acid sequence: CGTVSRRSEQYF.

This clonotype was observed a handful of times. The rearrangement links TRBV15 to TRBJ1-3, with 8 bases fitting TRBD1. J lost 2 bases, V lost 5 bases, and 2 bases had no gene match. This CDR3 has 14 amino acids. Per germline, CDR1 LNHNV and CDR2 YYDKDF (reference sequence). DNA of the CDR3: TGTGCCACCAGCGGGACAGGAGCTGGAAACACCATATATTTT. This translates into CATSGTGAGNTIYF.

The CDR3 reads CASSFHNRGSTDTQYF. The CDR3 DNA is TGTGCCAGCAGCTTTCACAACAGGGGCAGCACAGATACGCAGTATTTT. V and J are TRBV7-2 and TRBJ2-3; 7 bases are a match to TRBD1. The J segment lost 0 bases and the V segment lost 3 bases, leaving 6 bases of the junction unmatched. This CDR3 comprises 16 residues. From germline, CDR1 is SGHTA and CDR2 FQGNSA.

This clonotype was found a few times. CDR3 in DNA: TGCGCCAGCAGCCAAGAATTAGGAGGAATGGGACTAGCGGAGTACGAGCAGTACTTC. It codes for CASSQELGGMGLAEYEQYF. The rearrangement uses TRBV4-3 and TRBJ2-7; TRBD2 aligns across 11 bases. There are 19 residues in the CDR3. Per germline, CDR1 LGHNA and CDR2 YSLEER. With V trimmed by 0 bases and J by 4 bases, 14 bases remained unmatched.

A few counts support this clonotype. J is TRBJ2-1 and V is TRBV12-3 or TRBV12-4; 10 nucleotides agree with TRBD2. Germline trimming cut 5 bases from V and 7 bases from J; bases unmatched to any gene: 8. This CDR3 spans 15 amino acids. The CDR3 nucleotides are TGTGCCAGCAGTCCTAGCGGGAGCTTGGAAAATGAGCAGTTCTTC. Residues: CASSPSGSLENEQFF.

This chain links TRBV5-1 with TRBJ2-1; 7 bases are a match to TRBD1. From germline, CDR1 is SGHRS and CDR2 YFSETQ. Losses at the gene ends were 3 bases for V and 5 bases for J; bases not matched to a gene: 2. CDR3 size: 13 residues. CDR3 protein: CASSWDSNNEQFF. DNA of the CDR3: TGCGCCAGCAGCTGGGACAGTAACAATGAGCAGTTCTTC.

In its sample, this clonotype was seen many times. V is TRBV28 and J is TRBJ1-5, with unresolved D. V lost 6 bases and J 7 bases, leaving 10 bases between the germline ends. Looked up from germline, CDR1 is MDHEN and CDR2 is SYDVKM. This CDR3 contains 12 residues. CDR3 amino acids: CASRAVSQPQHF. CDR3 DNA sequence: TGTGCCAGCAGGGCGGTGTCCCAGCCCCAGCATTTT.

The chain has TRBV5-4 and TRBJ1-2; possibly TRBD1 for D (5 bases). Germline V gives CDR1 SGHNT, CDR2 YYREEE (reference sequence). CDR3 length: 11 amino acids. V lost 6 bases and J 4 bases, leaving 7 bases between the germline ends. The CDR3 coding sequence is TGTGCCAGCACCCAGGGCTATGGCTACACCTTC. Its translation is CASTQGYGYTF.

The V gene is TRBV4-3, the J gene TRBJ1-4; weak D call: TRBD1 (5 bases). This CDR3 spans 15 amino acids. Germline lookup yields CDR1 LGHNA and CDR2 YSLEER. Trimming took off 8 bases at V and 5 bases at J, with 18 bases between the two ends. The chain's CDR3 is CASGFRADENEKLFF. The CDR3 nucleotides are TGCGCCAGCGGCTTCAGGGCAGACGAAAATGAAAAACTGTTTTTT.

There are many counts of this clonotype. The CDR3 sequence is CSVETGESQPQHF. The CDR3 coding sequence is TGCAGCGTTGAGACAGGGGAAAGCCAGCCCCAGCATTTT. V gene TRBV29-1 combines with J gene TRBJ1-5; 8 bases fit TRBD1. The CDR3 spans 13 residues. After removal of 3 bases from V and 7 bases from J, the junction contained 5 bases not matched to a gene. Germline CDR1 is SQVTM and CDR2 is ANQGSEA.

V is TRBV11-2 and J is TRBJ1-6; D is possibly TRBD1 (5 bases). Trimming removed 5 bases from V and 0 bases from J, with 20 bases in between. The V gene's germline CDR1 is SGHAT and CDR2 FQNNGV. The CDR3 has 19 amino acids. CDR3: CASSTLPGRMSSYNSPLHF. CDR3 DNA sequence: TGTGCCAGCAGCACCTTACCGGGACGTATGAGCTCCTATAATTCACCCCTCCACTTT.

This clonotype was counted at least ten times. The V and J genes are TRBV29-1 and TRBJ1-1, with a possible D match to TRBD1 (5 bases). The V end was cut by 0 bases, the J end by 4 bases, with 21 bases between. This CDR3 comprises 17 residues. Per germline, CDR1 SQVTM and CDR2 ANQGSEA. CDR3 in DNA: TGCAGCGTTGAAGATGACGGGGAGGGGAGGTTAAGCACTGAAGCTTTCTTT. It translates to CSVEDDGEGRLSTEAFF.

In its sample, this clonotype was seen a few times. V and J are TRBV6-1 and TRBJ2-3; tentatively, D is TRBD2 (5 bases). In germline, CDR1 is MNHNS, CDR2 SASEGT. This CDR3 has 15 amino acids. Trimming took off 7 bases at V and 11 bases at J, with 25 bases between the two ends. For the CDR3, the DNA is TGTGCCAGCACCTCGACTACCACGGGCCGGTCGGGGCAGTATTTT. Protein: CASTSTTTGRSGQYF.

This clonotype was counted between two and nine times. The gene calls are TRBV5-1 and TRBJ2-7; D may be TRBD1 (5 bases). Trimming stripped 0 bases from V and 3 bases from J, with 22 bases between. The germline V gene encodes CDR1 SGHRS and CDR2 YFSETQ. This CDR3 region has 18 residues. In DNA form, the CDR3 reads TGCGCCAGCAGCTTGGGAGTATGGACAAGGGGATCGAACTACGAGCAGTACTTC. Its translation is CASSLGVWTRGSNYEQYF.

At least ten counts were recorded for this clonotype. The chain is built from TRBV7-9 and TRBJ2-1; 7 bases match TRBD1. Germline assignment: CDR1 SEHNR and CDR2 FQNEAQ (reference sequence). The CDR3 sequence is 16 residues long. Unmatched junction bases numbered 8, after V lost 6 bases and J lost 0 bases. The CDR3 region is CASSARDRSSYNEQFF. DNA for the CDR3: TGTGCCAGCAGTGCTAGGGACAGAAGCTCCTACAATGAGCAGTTCTTC.

This clonotype was detected only a few times. The chain couples TRBV11-3 to TRBJ2-5, with D perhaps being TRBD1 or TRBD2 (7 bases each). Germline CDR1 SGHNT, CDR2 YENEEA. The CDR3 spans 15 residues. Trimming pared 6 bases from V and 5 bases from J, leaving 19 bases between. DNA for the CDR3: TGTGCCAGCAGTCTGAGGGAGGGGGCAATTGAGACCCAGTACTTC. This codes for CASSLREGAIETQYF.